This T cell receptor (beta chain) was sequenced for a study of human T cells and chemical hapten exposure (dated by TCRdb to the early 2020s). Notes on the research overall: For sensitization, 2% DPC in acetone was applied to a 2 cm by 2 cm area of upper inner arm skin. Patients additionally received weekly therapeutic DPC doses to the scalp throughout the approximately 24-week study period. Patch testing on the upper back used Finn chambers containing 0.01% DPC, with scoring done after 6 days according to International Contact Dermatitis Research Group standards. Most of the patients in the cohort were female, and the cohort covered alopecia areata with under or over 50% scalp involvement, alopecia totalis and alopecia universalis. The libraries were sequenced as a pool, and the TCR yield per sample differed mostly because of small variations in library volumes within the pool. This study followed changes in the peripheral blood TCR repertoire in vivo during primary and secondary sensitization of alopecia patients to the hapten diphenylcyclopropenone (DPC). Blood samples were taken from patients before sensitization (week 0) and at 2, 6 and about 24 weeks after DPC sensitization. For TCR sequencing, blood came from approximately 29 alopecia patients at anywhere from one to four time points (pre-sensitization, 2, 6 and 24 weeks). What the authors observed across the whole study: The number of PT1 expanded TCRs positively correlated with patch test score, significant at thresholds 8, 16 and 32 but not 4. After repeated subsampling, changes were observed in the strength of the expansion versus patch-test correlation and in the threshold at which the correlation became significant. Because all patients had alopecia, a presumed autoimmune disease, the immune response of the patients might differ from that of healthy individuals. No change with DPC sensitization was found in the number of TCRs above 1 in 1000 frequency, and no evidence of global repertoire structure alterations was found. Significantly more large CDR3 similarity clusters were formed by expanded TCRs than by pre-sensitization or healthy control sets, consistent with antigen-driven responses.

In light of the paper, this sample's time point label describes: patch test 3, about 24 weeks after DPC sensitization. The treatment or condition label of this sample denotes: therapeutic diphenylcyclopropenone sensitization with weekly scalp DPC. At each patch-test visit, blood was drawn before the patch test was applied. Patients were eligible if aged 18 to 70, diagnosed with alopecia and judged suitable for DPC therapy, and pregnant patients were excluded. Total RNA was extracted from unfractionated whole blood collected in Tempus Blood RNA tubes. Receptor amplification or capture employed RACE. Sequencing used a NextSeq 500. During library preparation, unique molecular identifiers were attached to individual cDNA molecules so that TCRs could be counted quantitatively and reproducibly. From each blood RNA sample, both TCR alpha and TCR beta chains were sequenced. In the authors' own workflow: A median of about 100,000 TCRs per sample was observed, with a range of 23,224 to 690,600. V, J and CDR3 annotation of the TCR reads was carried out using the Decombinator software suite. For PS versus PT1 abundance plots, all samples were subsampled to the same number of TCRs (28,000). TCRs were defined as expanded if absent before sensitization and observed at least eight times at the 2-week time point. The public reads were run again by TCRdb, first through fastp at Q25 and then through MiXCR, and only productive beta chains were kept. Rows are unified per CDR3 protein, each entry keeping the most common DNA and genes. Here the V and J calls rest on TCRdb's processing, not on the authors' analysis. Here the sample has roughly 90,000 distinct CDR3 sequences; 11% occur a single time. The ten most abundant clones make up 1.1% of the sample.

From cysteine to phenylalanine, the CDR3 is 15 amino acids long. Only the CDR3 DNA is retained, 45 bases long and in frame from the first base. The junction carries 20 bases between V and J, which are trimmed by 5 bases and 7 bases respectively. CDR1 and CDR2, looked up from the germline V gene (reference sequence), are LGHDT and YNNKEL. This clonotype was seen many times. It lacks a known antigen. No much larger clone exists at a distance of one base, and base qualities are not known. This sample comprised whole blood, obtained in connection with sensitization to the hapten diphenylcyclopropenone (DPC). The receptor was isolated from a woman between 25 and 40 years old with alopecia areata. Some clones in this sample may be carry-over from other donors' samples. Recombination linked TRBV3-1 to TRBJ2-5; TRBD2 is a possible D gene, resting on 6 matching bases. The CDR3 reads CASSRTGLPLGTQYF. The DNA sequence is TGTGCCAGCAGCAGAACGGGACTCCCGTTGGGGACCCAGTACTTC.